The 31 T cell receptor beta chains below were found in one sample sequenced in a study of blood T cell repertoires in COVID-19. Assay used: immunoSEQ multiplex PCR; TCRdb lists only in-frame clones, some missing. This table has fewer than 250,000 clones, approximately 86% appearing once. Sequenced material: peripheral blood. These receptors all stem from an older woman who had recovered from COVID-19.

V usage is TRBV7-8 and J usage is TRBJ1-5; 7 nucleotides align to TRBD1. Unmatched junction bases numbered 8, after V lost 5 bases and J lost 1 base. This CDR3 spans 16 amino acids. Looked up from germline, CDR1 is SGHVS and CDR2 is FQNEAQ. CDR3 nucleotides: TGTGCCAGCAGCCGAGACAGGGCGCTAAGCAATCAGCCCCAGCATTTT. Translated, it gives CASSRDRALSNQPQHF.

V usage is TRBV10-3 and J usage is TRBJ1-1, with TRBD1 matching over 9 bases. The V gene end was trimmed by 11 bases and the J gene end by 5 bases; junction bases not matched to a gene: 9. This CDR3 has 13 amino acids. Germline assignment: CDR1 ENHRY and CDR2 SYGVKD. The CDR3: CAANTGGRTEAFF. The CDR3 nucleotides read TGTGCCGCGAACACAGGGGGCAGGACTGAAGCTTTCTTT.

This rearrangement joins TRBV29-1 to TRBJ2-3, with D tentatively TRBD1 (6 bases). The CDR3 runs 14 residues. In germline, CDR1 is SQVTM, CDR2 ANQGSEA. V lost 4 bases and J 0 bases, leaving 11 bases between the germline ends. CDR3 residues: CSVGGQTSTDTQYF. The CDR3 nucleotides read TGCAGCGTTGGGGGGCAGACCAGCACAGATACGCAGTATTTT.

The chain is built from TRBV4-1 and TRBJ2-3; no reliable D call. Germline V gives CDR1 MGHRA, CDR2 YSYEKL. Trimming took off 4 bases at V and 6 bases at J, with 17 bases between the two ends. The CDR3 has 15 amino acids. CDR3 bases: TGCGCCAGCAGCCTCGGATGGAAAGAGGCCGATACGCAGTATTTT. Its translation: CASSLGWKEADTQYF.

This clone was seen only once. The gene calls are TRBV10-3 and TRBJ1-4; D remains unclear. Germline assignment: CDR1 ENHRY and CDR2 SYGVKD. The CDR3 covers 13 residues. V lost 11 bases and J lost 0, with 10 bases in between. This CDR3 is CAVRGATNEKLFF. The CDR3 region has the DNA TGTGCCGTCCGAGGTGCAACTAATGAAAAACTGTTTTTT.

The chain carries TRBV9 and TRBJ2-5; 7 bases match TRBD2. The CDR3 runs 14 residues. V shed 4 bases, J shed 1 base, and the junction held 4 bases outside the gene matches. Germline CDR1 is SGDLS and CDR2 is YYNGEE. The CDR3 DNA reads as TGTGCCAGCAGCAAACGGGGGGTCCAAGAGACCCAGTACTTC. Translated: CASSKRGVQETQYF.

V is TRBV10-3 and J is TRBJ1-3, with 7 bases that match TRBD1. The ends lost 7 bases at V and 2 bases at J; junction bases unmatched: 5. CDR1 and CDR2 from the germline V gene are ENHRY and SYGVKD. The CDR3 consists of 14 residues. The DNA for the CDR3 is TGTGCCATCACCGAGGGGACAGCTGGAAACACCATATATTTT. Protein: CAITEGTAGNTIYF.

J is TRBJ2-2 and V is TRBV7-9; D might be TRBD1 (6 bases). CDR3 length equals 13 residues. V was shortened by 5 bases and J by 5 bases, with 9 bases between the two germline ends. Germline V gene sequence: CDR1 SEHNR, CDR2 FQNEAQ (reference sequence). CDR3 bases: TGTGCCAGCAGCCAACAGGGTACCGGGGAGCTGTTTTTT. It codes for CASSQQGTGELFF.

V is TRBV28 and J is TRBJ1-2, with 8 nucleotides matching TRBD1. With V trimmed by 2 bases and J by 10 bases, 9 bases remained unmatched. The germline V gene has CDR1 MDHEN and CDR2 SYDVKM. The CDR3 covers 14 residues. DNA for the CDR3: TGTGCCAGCAGTTTAACCGGGACAGGATCTGACTACACCTTC. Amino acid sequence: CASSLTGTGSDYTF.

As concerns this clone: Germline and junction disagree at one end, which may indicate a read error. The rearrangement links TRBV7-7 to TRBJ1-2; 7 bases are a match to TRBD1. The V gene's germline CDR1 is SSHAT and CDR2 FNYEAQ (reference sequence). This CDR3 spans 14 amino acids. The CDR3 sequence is CASSFRGQDYGYTF. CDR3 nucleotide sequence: TGTGCTAGCAGCTTTAGAGGACAGGACTATGGCTACACCTTC.

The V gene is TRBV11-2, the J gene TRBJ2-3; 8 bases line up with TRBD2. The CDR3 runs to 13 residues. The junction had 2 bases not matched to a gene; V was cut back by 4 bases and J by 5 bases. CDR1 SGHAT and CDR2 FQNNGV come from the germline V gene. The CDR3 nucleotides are TGTGCCAGCAGCTCCGGGGGGGTAGATACGCAGTATTTT. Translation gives CASSSGGVDTQYF.

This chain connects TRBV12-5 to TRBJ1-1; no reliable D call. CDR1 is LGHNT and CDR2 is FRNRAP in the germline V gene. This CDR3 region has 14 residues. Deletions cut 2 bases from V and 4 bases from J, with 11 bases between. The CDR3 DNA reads TGTGCTAGTGGTTTGACCGGGGAGGGCACTGAAGCTTTCTTT. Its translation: CASGLTGEGTEAFF.

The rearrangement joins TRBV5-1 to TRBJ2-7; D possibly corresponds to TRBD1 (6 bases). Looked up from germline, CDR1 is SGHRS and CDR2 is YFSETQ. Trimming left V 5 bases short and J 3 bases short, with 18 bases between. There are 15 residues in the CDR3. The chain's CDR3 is CASRSEPGQIYEQYF. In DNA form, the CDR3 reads TGCGCCAGCAGATCCGAGCCGGGACAAATCTACGAGCAGTACTTC.

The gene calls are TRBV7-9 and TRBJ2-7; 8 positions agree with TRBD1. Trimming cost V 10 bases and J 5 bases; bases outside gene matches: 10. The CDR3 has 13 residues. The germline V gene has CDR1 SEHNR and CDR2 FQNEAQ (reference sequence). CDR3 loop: CAIERQGKNEQYF. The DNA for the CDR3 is TGTGCCATTGAGAGACAGGGGAAAAACGAGCAGTACTTC. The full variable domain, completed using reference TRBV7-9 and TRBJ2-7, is DTGVSQNPRHKITKRGQNVTFRCDPISEHNRLYWYRQTLGQGPEFLTYFQNEAQLEKSRLLSDRFSAERPKGSFSTLEIQRTEQGDSAMYLCAIERQGKNEQYFGPGTRLTVT.

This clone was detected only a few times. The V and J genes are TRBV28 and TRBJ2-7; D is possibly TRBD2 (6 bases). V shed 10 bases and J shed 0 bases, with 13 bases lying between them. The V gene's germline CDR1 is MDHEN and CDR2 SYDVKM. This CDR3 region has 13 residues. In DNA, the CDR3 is TGTGCCACCTCAGGCGGGACCTCCTACGAGCAGTACTTC. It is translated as CATSGGTSYEQYF.

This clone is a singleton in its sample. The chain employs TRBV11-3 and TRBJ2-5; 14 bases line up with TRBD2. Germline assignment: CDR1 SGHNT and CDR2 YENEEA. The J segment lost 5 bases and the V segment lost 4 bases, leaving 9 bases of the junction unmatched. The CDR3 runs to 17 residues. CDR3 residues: CASSSGTSGGLLETQYF. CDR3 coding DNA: TGTGCCAGCAGCTCAGGGACTAGCGGGGGCCTCCTCGAGACCCAGTACTTC.

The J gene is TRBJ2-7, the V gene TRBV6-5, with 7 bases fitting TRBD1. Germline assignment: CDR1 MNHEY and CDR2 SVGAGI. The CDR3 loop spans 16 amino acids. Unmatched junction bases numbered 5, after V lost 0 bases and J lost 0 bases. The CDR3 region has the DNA TGTGCCAGCAGTTACTCGTGGGACAGCATCTCCTACGAGCAGTACTTC. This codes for CASSYSWDSISYEQYF.

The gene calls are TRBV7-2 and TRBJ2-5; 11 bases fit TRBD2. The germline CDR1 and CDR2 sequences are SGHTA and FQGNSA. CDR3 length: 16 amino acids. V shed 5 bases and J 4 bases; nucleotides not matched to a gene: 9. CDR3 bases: TGTGCCAGCAGCCCTCGACTAGCGGGGAGCCCAGAGACCCAGTACTTC. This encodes CASSPRLAGSPETQYF.

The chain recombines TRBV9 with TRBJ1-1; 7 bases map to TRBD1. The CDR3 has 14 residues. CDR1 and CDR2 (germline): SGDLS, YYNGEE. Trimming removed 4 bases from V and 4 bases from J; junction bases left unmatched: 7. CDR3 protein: CASSKYRGSTEAFF. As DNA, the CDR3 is TGTGCCAGCAGCAAGTACAGGGGTAGCACTGAAGCTTTCTTT.

Here the CDR3 DNA reads TGTGCCAGCAGCACAACCGGGACAGGGCCTCGGGCTTTCTTT. As protein: CASSTTGTGPRAFF. The V gene is TRBV28, the J gene TRBJ1-1; TRBD1 aligns across 9 bases. The V gene's germline CDR1 is MDHEN and CDR2 SYDVKM. The junction had 13 bases not matched to a gene; V was cut back by 6 bases and J by 11 bases. The CDR3 is made up of 14 amino acids.

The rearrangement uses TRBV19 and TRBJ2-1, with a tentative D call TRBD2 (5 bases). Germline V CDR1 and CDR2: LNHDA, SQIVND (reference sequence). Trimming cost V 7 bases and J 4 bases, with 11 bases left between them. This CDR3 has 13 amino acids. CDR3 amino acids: CASIAPNYNEQFF. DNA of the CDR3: TGTGCCAGTATAGCGCCAAATTACAATGAGCAGTTCTTC.

Written as DNA, the CDR3 is TGCGCCAGCAGTTGGGAGGGACAGGGGGATTCGCCCCAGCATTTT. Encoded protein: CASSWEGQGDSPQHF. The rearrangement joins TRBV5-1 to TRBJ1-5; TRBD1 matches 11 bases. The J segment lost 9 bases and the V segment lost 5 bases, leaving 10 bases of the junction unmatched. Germline CDR1 and CDR2: SGHRS and YFSETQ. The CDR3 runs 15 residues.

CDR3 coding DNA: TGTGCCAGCAGCCCCCAGATCCAAGAGACCCAGTACTTC. Its translation: CASSPQIQETQYF. The chain has TRBV7-9 and TRBJ2-5, with unresolved D. Germline-derived CDR1 and CDR2 are SEHNR and FQNEAQ (reference sequence). Trimming left V 5 bases short and J 1 base short, with 8 bases between. The CDR3 runs to 13 residues.

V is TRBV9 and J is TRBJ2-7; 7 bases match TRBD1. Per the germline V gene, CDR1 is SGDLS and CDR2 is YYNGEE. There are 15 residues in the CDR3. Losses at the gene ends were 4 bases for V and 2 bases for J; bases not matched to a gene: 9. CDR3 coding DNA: TGTGCCAGCAGCCCAACGACAGGGTCCCCCTACGAGCAGTACTTC. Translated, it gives CASSPTTGSPYEQYF.

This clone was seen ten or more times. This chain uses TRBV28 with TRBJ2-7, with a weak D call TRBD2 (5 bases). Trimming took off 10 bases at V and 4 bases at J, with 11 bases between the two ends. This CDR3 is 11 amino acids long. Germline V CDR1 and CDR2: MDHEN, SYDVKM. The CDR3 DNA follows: TGTGCCATACTAGGGCGGTACGAGCAGTACTTC. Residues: CAILGRYEQYF.

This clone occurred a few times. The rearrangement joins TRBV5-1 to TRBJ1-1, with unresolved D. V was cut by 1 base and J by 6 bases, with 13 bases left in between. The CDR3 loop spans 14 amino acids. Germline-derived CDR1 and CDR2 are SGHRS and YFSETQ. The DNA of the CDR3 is TGCGCCAGCAGCTTGTCCTCCGCTGCGGCTGAAGCTTTCTTT. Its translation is CASSLSSAAAEAFF. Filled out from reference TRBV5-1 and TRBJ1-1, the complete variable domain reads KAGVTQTPRYLIKTRGQQVTLSCSPISGHRSVSWYQQTPGQGLQFLFEYFSETQRNKGNFPGRFSGRQFSNSRSEMNVSTLELGDSALYLCASSLSSAAAEAFFGQGTRLTVV.

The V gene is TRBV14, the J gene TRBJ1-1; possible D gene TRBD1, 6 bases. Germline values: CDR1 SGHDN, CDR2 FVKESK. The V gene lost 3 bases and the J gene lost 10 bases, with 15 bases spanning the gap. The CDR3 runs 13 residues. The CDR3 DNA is TGTGCCAGCAGCCAGGCATTACAGGGTTCAGCTTTCTTT. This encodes CASSQALQGSAFF.

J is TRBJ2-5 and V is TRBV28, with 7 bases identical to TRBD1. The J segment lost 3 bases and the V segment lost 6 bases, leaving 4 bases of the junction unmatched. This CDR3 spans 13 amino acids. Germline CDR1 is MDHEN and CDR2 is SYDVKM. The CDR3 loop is CASRSGQEETQYF. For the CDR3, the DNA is TGTGCCAGCAGGTCCGGACAGGAAGAGACCCAGTACTTC.

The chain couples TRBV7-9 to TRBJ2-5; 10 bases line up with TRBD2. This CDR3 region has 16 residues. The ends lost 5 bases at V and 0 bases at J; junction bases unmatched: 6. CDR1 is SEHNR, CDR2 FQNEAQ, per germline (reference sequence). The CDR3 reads CASSPLGLADQETQYF. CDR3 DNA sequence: TGTGCCAGCAGCCCCCTCGGACTAGCGGACCAAGAGACCCAGTACTTC.

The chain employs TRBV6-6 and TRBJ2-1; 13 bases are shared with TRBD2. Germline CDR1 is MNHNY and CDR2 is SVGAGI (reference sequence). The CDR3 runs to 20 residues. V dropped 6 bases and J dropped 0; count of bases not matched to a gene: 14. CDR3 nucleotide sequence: TGTGCCAGCAGCGCGTGGACTAGCGGGGGCCAAAGGAGCTCCTACAATGAGCAGTTCTTC. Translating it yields CASSAWTSGGQRSSYNEQFF.

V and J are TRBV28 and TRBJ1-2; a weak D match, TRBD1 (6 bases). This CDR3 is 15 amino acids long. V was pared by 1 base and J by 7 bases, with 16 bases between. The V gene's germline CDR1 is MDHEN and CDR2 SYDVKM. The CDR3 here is CASSLLGGGGAGYTF. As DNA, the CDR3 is TGTGCCAGCAGTTTATTAGGGGGAGGGGGAGCTGGCTACACCTTC.